The 21 T cell receptor beta chains below all came from one sample that was sequenced in a study of cytomegalovirus exposure and HLA in healthy donors. The primer mix had 60 Vbeta and 13 Jbeta primers. Assay used: immunoSEQ multiplex PCR; TCRdb lists only in-frame clones, some missing. In the table there are under 250,000 clones, 70% to 90% of which are singletons. The sample comprised PBMCs. These receptors came from a girl aged 2 to 10 in good health and CMV-seronegative.

This chain joins TRBV2 and TRBJ1-1, with TRBD1 matching 7 bases. Trimming cost V 5 bases and J 1 base; bases outside gene matches: 4. This CDR3 has 14 amino acids. Germline CDR1 and CDR2: SNHLY and FYNNEI. The CDR3 reads CASSYGTANTEAFF. DNA for the CDR3: TGTGCCAGCAGTTACGGGACAGCGAACACTGAAGCTTTCTTT. Based on the CDR3 plus reference TRBV2 and TRBJ1-1, the full variable domain is EPEVTQTPSHQVTQMGQEVILRCVPISNHLYFYWYRQILGQKVEFLVSFYNNEISEKSEIFDDQFSVERPDGSNFTLKIRSTKLEDSAMYFCASSYGTANTEAFFGQGTRLTVV.

The chain has TRBV11-2 and TRBJ1-6; possible D gene TRBD1, 5 bases. V lost 1 base to trimming and J lost 13 bases, with 11 bases between them. The length of the CDR3 is 13 residues. Germline-derived CDR1 and CDR2 are SGHAT and FQNNGV. The CDR3 region has the DNA TGTGCCAGCAGCTTAGTAGGGTCAGGGCCCCTCCACTTT. It is translated as CASSLVGSGPLHF.

The V call is TRBV5-1, the J call TRBJ2-3, with D unclear. This CDR3 is 15 amino acids long. Germline V CDR1 and CDR2: SGHRS, YFSETQ. V gave up 0 bases and J gave up 0 bases, with 8 bases separating them. CDR3 DNA: TGCGCCAGCAGCTTGGATGCGGCTAGCACAGATACGCAGTATTTT. Encoded protein: CASSLDAASTDTQYF.

The rearrangement uses TRBV2 and TRBJ2-7; TRBD1 aligns across 10 bases. Germline CDR1 and CDR2: SNHLY and FYNNEI. J was trimmed by 4 bases and V by 3 bases; bases with no gene match: 3. The CDR3 loop spans 14 amino acids. The CDR3 coding sequence is TGTGCCAGCAGTGACATGGACAGGGGGTACGAGCAGTACTTC. This encodes CASSDMDRGYEQYF.

The chain recombines TRBV7-9 with TRBJ2-7, with 12 bases aligning to TRBD1. The CDR3 spans 15 residues. Germline V gene data show CDR1 as SEHNR and CDR2 as FQNEAQ (reference sequence). Trimming removed 0 bases from V and 8 bases from J; junction bases left unmatched: 5. This chain's CDR3 is CASSLAGTGGDKQYF. As DNA, the CDR3 is TGTGCCAGCAGCTTAGCCGGGACAGGGGGCGACAAGCAGTACTTC.

The chain carries TRBV11-3 and TRBJ2-1; TRBD2 aligns across 7 bases. This CDR3 region has 16 residues. V was pared by 5 bases and J by 7 bases, with 14 bases of the junction left unmatched. Germline V gene sequence: CDR1 SGHNT, CDR2 YENEEA. The DNA for the CDR3 is TGTGCCAGCAGCCCTGGAGGAGGACTAGGGCCGAATGAGCAGTTCTTC. Translating it yields CASSPGGGLGPNEQFF.

The rearrangement uses TRBV29-1 and TRBJ2-5, with 7 bases identical to TRBD2. With V trimmed by 7 bases and J by 5 bases, 7 bases remained unmatched. The germline V gene has CDR1 SQVTM and CDR2 ANQGSEA. CDR3 length: 12 residues. The CDR3 loop is CSAGGVGETQYF. The CDR3 nucleotides read TGCAGCGCTGGGGGGGTCGGGGAGACCCAGTACTTC. Full variable domain (rest looked up from reference TRBV29-1 and TRBJ2-5): SAVISQKPSRDICQRGTSLTIQCQVDSQVTMMFWYRQQPGQSLTLIATANQGSEATYESGFVIDKFPISRPNLTFSTLTVSNMSPEDSSIYLCSAGGVGETQYFGPGTRLLVL.

The gene calls are TRBV6-5 and TRBJ1-1, with 11 bases matching TRBD1. The CDR3 is made up of 13 amino acids. V was pared by 7 bases and J by 5 bases, with 3 bases of the junction left unmatched. The V gene's germline CDR1 is MNHEY and CDR2 SVGAGI. CDR3 sequence reads: CASKDRGRTEAFF. The CDR3 coding sequence is TGTGCCAGCAAGGACAGGGGGCGAACTGAAGCTTTCTTT.

J is TRBJ2-2 and V is TRBV5-4, with D perhaps matching TRBD1 (6 bases). CDR1 and CDR2 from the germline V gene are SGHNT and YYREEE (reference sequence). V was clipped by 1 base and J by 4 bases, with 11 bases between them. CDR3 size: 15 residues. The DNA for the CDR3 is TGTGCCAGCAGCTTGCTACAGGGTATCACCGGGGAGCTGTTTTTT. It yields the protein CASSLLQGITGELFF.

This clone was seen a few times. The chain uses TRBV5-8 and TRBJ2-1; 9 positions agree with TRBD1. The germline CDR1 and CDR2 sequences are SGHTS and YDEGEE. The CDR3 loop spans 18 amino acids. The V and J ends lost 5 bases and 6 bases, in that order; junction bases with no gene match: 18. In DNA, the CDR3 is TGTGCCAGCAGGCGTTTTACAGGGGGCGCTTTAGTCGGCAATGAGCAGTTCTTC. This codes for CASRRFTGGALVGNEQFF.

V and J are TRBV19 and TRBJ1-5, with D possibly matching TRBD1 (6 bases). Germline lookup yields CDR1 LNHDA and CDR2 SQIVND (reference sequence). V lost 5 bases to trimming and J lost 6 bases, with 17 bases between them. The CDR3 runs 15 residues. The CDR3 nucleotides read TGTGCCAGTAGTCTCCGGACAGCTGGAGGTCAGCCCCAGCATTTT. It translates to CASSLRTAGGQPQHF.

On this clone itself: At the DNA level, this CDR3 is encoded by other sequences in the same sample as well. The chain is built from TRBV30 and TRBJ2-1; the match to TRBD1 covers 9 bases. CDR1 and CDR2 from the germline V gene are GTSNPN and SVGIG (reference sequence). The CDR3 is 13 residues long. V dropped 3 bases and J dropped 13; count of bases not matched to a gene: 10. CDR3: CAWSLTGGGEQFF. In DNA, the CDR3 is TGTGCCTGGAGCCTTACAGGGGGCGGTGAACAGTTCTTC.

J is TRBJ2-5 and V is TRBV11-1; weak D call: TRBD2 (6 bases). The germline V gene encodes CDR1 SGHAT and CDR2 FQDESV (reference sequence). V dropped 6 bases and J dropped 4 bases, with 30 bases sitting between them. The CDR3 is made up of 19 amino acids. The CDR3 sequence: CASRTQEPLLGRIGETQYF. DNA of the CDR3: TGTGCCAGCAGAACTCAAGAACCCCTACTTGGGAGGATAGGAGAGACCCAGTACTTC.

The V and J genes are TRBV27 and TRBJ1-1; 7 bases are a match to TRBD1. J was trimmed by 1 base and V by 8 bases; bases with no gene match: 4. This CDR3 spans 13 amino acids. CDR1 MNHEY and CDR2 SMNVEV come from the germline V gene (reference sequence). For the CDR3, the DNA is TGTGCCAGCCACAGGGGCGGGAACACTGAAGCTTTCTTT. As protein: CASHRGGNTEAFF.

V usage is TRBV4-1 and J usage is TRBJ2-5, with D possibly matching TRBD2 (5 bases). The CDR3 contains 17 residues. V dropped 0 bases and J dropped 0 bases, with 14 bases sitting between them. Germline CDR1 is MGHRA and CDR2 is YSYEKL. The chain's CDR3 is CASSQDGVAGNQETQYF. As DNA, the CDR3 is TGCGCCAGCAGCCAAGATGGGGTGGCGGGCAACCAAGAGACCCAGTACTTC.

The chain couples TRBV30 to TRBJ2-4; D is possibly TRBD1 (5 bases). CDR1 and CDR2 (germline): GTSNPN, SVGIG (reference sequence). Deletions cut 0 bases from V and 1 base from J, with 10 bases between. The CDR3 consists of 15 residues. This CDR3 reads CAWSVSKGAKNIQYF. The CDR3 DNA sequence: TGTGCCTGGAGTGTTTCAAAGGGGGCCAAAAACATTCAGTACTTC.

This clone was counted once. The chain has TRBV5-1 and TRBJ2-7; 8 bases align to TRBD1. The germline V gene has CDR1 SGHRS and CDR2 YFSETQ. CDR3 length equals 15 residues. V gave up 0 bases and J gave up 2 bases; unmatched junction bases: 4. The CDR3 is CASSLVLGQAYEQYF. The DNA of the CDR3 is TGCGCCAGCAGCTTGGTATTGGGACAGGCCTACGAGCAGTACTTC.

The V and J genes are TRBV29-1 and TRBJ2-7; 9 positions agree with TRBD1. The germline V gene encodes CDR1 SQVTM and CDR2 ANQGSEA. Trimming removed 1 base from V and 4 bases from J; junction bases left unmatched: 8. CDR3 length equals 15 residues. The CDR3 DNA follows: TGCAGCGTTGAAGCTACGGGACAGGGTACGTACGAGCAGTACTTC. This codes for CSVEATGQGTYEQYF.

This chain uses TRBV5-5 with TRBJ2-7, with 11 bases lining up with TRBD2. This CDR3 has 18 amino acids. Germline CDR1 and CDR2: SGHKS and YYEKEE (reference sequence). The V gene end was trimmed by 0 bases and the J gene end by 1 base; junction bases not matched to a gene: 9. CDR3 region: CASSLGPGTSGVSYEQYF. The CDR3 nucleotides read TGTGCCAGCAGCTTGGGACCCGGGACTAGCGGAGTATCCTACGAGCAGTACTTC.

This clone was detected a few times. This CDR3 is CASSFPSGSTYNEQFF. DNA of the CDR3: TGCGCCAGCAGCTTCCCTAGCGGGAGTACCTACAATGAGCAGTTCTTC. This sequence joins TRBV5-1 and TRBJ2-1; 10 bases line up with TRBD2. In germline, CDR1 is SGHRS, CDR2 YFSETQ. V was clipped by 2 bases and J by 2 bases; unmatched bases: 4. This CDR3 region has 16 residues.

The V call is TRBV5-1, the J call TRBJ2-5; 11 bases line up with TRBD1. This CDR3 has 17 residues. CDR1 is SGHRS, CDR2 YFSETQ, per germline. V was pared by 4 bases and J by 5 bases, with 13 bases of the junction left unmatched. CDR3 residues: CASSLRLDRGRGETQYF. DNA for the CDR3: TGCGCCAGCAGCCTACGACTGGACAGGGGGCGCGGGGAGACCCAGTACTTC.